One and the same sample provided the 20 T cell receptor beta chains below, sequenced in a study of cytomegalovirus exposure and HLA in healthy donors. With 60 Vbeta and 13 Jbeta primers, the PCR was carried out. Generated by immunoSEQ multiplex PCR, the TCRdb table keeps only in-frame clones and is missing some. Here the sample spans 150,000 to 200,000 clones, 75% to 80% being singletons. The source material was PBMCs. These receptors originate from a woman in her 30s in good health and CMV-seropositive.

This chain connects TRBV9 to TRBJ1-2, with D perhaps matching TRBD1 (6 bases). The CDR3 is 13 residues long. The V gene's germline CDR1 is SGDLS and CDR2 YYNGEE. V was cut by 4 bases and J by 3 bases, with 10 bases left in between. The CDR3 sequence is CASSWEGDYGYTF. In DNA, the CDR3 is TGTGCCAGCAGCTGGGAGGGGGACTATGGCTACACCTTC.

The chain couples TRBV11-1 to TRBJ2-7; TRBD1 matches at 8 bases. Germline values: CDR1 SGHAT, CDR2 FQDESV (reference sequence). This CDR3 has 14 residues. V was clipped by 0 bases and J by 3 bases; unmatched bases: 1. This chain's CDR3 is CASSLATGDYEQYF. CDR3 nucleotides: TGTGCCAGCAGCTTAGCGACAGGGGACTACGAGCAGTACTTC. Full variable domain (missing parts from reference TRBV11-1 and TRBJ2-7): EAEVAQSPRYKITEKSQAVAFWCDPISGHATLYWYRQILGQGPELLVQFQDESVVDDSQLPKDRFSAERLKGVDSTLKIQPAELGDSAMYLCASSLATGDYEQYFGPGTRLTVT.

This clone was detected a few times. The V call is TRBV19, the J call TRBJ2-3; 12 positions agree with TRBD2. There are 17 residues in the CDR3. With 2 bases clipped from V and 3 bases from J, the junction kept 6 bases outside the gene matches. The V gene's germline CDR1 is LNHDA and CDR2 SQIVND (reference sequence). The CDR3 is CASSIIRLAGATDTQYF. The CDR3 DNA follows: TGTGCCAGTAGTATAATCCGACTAGCGGGAGCTACAGATACGCAGTATTTT. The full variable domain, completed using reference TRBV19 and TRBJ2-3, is DGGITQSPKYLFRKEGQNVTLSCEQNLNHDAMYWYRQDPGQGLRLIYYSQIVNDFQKGDIAEGYSVSREKKESFPLTVTSAQKNPTAFYLCASSIIRLAGATDTQYFGPGTRLTVL.

The CDR3, as DNA: TGTGCCAGCAGCTTAGTGATCGGTCGCGCCACGGAACTGTTTTTT. Protein product: CASSLVIGRATELFF. The V call is TRBV7-2, the J call TRBJ1-4; the D is unclear. Germline V CDR1 and CDR2: SGHTA, FQGNSA. The CDR3 is made up of 15 amino acids. Trimming pared 1 base from V and 12 bases from J, leaving 18 bases between.

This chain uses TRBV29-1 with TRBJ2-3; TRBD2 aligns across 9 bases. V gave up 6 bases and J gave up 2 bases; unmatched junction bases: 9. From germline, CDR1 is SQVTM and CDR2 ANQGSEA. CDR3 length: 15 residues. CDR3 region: CSVENPGLATDTQYF. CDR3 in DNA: TGCAGCGTCGAGAACCCGGGACTAGCCACAGATACGCAGTATTTT.

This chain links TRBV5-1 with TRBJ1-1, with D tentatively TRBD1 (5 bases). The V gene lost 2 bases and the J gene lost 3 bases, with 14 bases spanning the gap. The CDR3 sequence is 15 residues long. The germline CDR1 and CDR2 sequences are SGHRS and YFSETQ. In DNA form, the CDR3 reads TGCGCCAGCAGCTTATCGAACACGGGGGACACTGAAGCTTTCTTT. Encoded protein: CASSLSNTGDTEAFF.

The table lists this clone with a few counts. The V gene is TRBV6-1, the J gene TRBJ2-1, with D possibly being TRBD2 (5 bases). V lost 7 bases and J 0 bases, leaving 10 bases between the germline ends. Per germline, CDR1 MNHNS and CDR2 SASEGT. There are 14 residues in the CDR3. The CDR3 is CASMTSGSYNEQFF. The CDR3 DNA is TGTGCCAGCATGACGAGCGGCTCCTACAATGAGCAGTTCTTC.

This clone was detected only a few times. CDR3 DNA: TGTGCCAGCTATGGAGCGGGGGGGGACTCTAGCACAGATACGCAGTATTTT. The encoded protein is CASYGAGGDSSTDTQYF. The chain is built from TRBV13 and TRBJ2-3; TRBD2 matches at 10 bases. This CDR3 comprises 17 residues. Germline V CDR1 and CDR2: PRHDT, FYEKMQ (reference sequence). Unmatched junction bases numbered 11, after V lost 8 bases and J lost 0 bases.

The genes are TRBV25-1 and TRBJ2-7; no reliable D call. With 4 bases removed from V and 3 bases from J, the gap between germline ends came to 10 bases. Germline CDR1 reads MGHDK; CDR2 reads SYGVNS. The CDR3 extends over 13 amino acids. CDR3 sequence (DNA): TGTGCCAGCAGTGTCAGGATCTTCTACGAGCAGTACTTC. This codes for CASSVRIFYEQYF.

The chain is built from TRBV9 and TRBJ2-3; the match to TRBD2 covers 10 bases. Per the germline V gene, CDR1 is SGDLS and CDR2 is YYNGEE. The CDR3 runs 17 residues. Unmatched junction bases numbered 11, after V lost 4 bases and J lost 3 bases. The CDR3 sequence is CASSRVSGGHVTDTQYF. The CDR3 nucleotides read TGTGCCAGCAGCCGGGTTAGCGGGGGGCATGTTACAGATACGCAGTATTTT.

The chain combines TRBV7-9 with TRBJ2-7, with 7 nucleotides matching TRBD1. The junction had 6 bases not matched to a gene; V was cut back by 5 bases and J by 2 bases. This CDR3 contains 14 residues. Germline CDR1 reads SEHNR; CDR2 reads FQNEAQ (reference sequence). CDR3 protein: CASSGQEDPYEQYF. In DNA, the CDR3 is TGTGCCAGCAGCGGACAGGAAGACCCCTACGAGCAGTACTTC. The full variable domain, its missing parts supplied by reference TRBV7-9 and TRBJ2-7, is DTGVSQNPRHKITKRGQNVTFRCDPISEHNRLYWYRQTLGQGPEFLTYFQNEAQLEKSRLLSDRFSAERPKGSFSTLEIQRTEQGDSAMYLCASSGQEDPYEQYFGPGTRLTVT.

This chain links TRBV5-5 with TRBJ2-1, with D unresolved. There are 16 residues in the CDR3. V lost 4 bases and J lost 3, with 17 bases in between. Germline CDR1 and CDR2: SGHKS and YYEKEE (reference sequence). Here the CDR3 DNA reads TGTGCCAGCAGCCCGCGAGGCCCCGCGATCTACAATGAGCAGTTCTTC. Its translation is CASSPRGPAIYNEQFF.

CDR3 region: CASSEPLGTGQAFF. The CDR3 DNA reads TGTGCCAGCAGCGAACCCCTCGGGACAGGCCAAGCTTTCTTT. The V and J genes are TRBV7-9 and TRBJ1-1; 8 nucleotides align to TRBD1. J lost 9 bases, V lost 5 bases, and 11 bases had no gene match. The CDR3 sequence is 14 residues long. CDR1 SEHNR and CDR2 FQNEAQ come from the germline V gene (reference sequence). Supplemented by reference TRBV7-9 and TRBJ1-1, the full variable domain reads DTGVSQNPRHKITKRGQNVTFRCDPISEHNRLYWYRQTLGQGPEFLTYFQNEAQLEKSRLLSDRFSAERPKGSFSTLEIQRTEQGDSAMYLCASSEPLGTGQAFFGQGTRLTVV.

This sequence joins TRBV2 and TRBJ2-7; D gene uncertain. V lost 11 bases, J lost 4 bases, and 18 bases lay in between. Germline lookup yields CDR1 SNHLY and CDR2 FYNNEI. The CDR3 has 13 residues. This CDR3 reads CAALGREGYEQYF. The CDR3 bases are TGTGCCGCCCTAGGCCGAGAAGGTTACGAGCAGTACTTC.

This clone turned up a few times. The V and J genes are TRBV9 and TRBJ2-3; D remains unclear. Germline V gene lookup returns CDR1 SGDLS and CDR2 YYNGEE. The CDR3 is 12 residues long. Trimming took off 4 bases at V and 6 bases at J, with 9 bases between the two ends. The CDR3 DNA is TGTGCCAGCAGCCCTAGTTGGGATACGCAGTATTTT. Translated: CASSPSWDTQYF.

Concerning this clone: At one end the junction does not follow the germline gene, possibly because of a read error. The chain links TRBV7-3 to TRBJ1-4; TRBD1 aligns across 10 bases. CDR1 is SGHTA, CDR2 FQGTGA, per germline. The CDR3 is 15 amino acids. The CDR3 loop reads CASSLTGTGAEKLFF. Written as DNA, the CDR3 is TGTGCCAGCAGCCTAACGGGGACAGGGGCCGAAAAACTGTTTTTT.

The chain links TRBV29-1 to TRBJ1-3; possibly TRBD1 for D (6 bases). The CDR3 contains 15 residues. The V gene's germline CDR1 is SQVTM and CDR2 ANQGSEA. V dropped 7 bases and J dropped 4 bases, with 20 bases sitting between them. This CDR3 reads CSARLGSDRGNTIYF. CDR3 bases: TGCAGCGCCCGACTGGGGAGTGACAGGGGAAACACCATATATTTT.

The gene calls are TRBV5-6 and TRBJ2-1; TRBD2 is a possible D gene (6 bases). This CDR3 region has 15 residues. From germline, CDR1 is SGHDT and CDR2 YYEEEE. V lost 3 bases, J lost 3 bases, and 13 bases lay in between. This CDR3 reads CASSSTGTYYNEQFF. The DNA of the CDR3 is TGTGCCAGCAGCTCTACCGGGACTTACTACAATGAGCAGTTCTTC.

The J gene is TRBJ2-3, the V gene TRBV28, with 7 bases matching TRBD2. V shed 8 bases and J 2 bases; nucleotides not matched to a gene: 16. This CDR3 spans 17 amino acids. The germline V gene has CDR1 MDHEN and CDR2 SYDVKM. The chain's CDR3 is CASYKPGDSGLTDTQYF. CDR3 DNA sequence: TGTGCCAGCTACAAACCGGGGGATAGCGGGCTCACAGATACGCAGTATTTT.

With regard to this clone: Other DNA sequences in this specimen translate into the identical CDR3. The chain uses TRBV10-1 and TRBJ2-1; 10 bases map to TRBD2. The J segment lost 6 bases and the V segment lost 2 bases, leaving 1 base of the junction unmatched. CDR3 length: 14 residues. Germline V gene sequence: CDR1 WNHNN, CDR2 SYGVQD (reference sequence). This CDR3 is CASSETSGANEQFF. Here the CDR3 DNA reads TGCGCCAGCAGTGAGACTAGCGGGGCCAATGAGCAGTTCTTC.